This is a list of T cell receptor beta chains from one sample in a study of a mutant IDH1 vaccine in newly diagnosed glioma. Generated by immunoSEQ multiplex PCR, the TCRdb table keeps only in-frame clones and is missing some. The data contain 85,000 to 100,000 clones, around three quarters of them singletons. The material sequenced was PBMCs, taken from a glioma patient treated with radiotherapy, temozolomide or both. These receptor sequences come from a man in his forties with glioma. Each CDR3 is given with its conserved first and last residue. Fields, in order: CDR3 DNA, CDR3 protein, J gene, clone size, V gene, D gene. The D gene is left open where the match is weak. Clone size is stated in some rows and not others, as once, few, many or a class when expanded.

DNA: TGTGCCATCAGGCAGGGAACTGAAGCTTTCTTT
CDR3: CAIRQGTEAFF
J: TRBJ1-1
size: .
V: TRBV6-5
D: .

DNA: TGTGCCAGCTCACCGGGGGGTACCCCTGGGGAGACCCAGTACTTC
CDR3: CASSPGGTPGETQYF
J: TRBJ2-5
size: .
V: TRBV18
D: .

DNA: TGTGCCAGCTCACCTCTGAAGGGGGCCTACGAGCAGTACTTC
CDR3: CASSPLKGAYEQYF
J: TRBJ2-7
size: .
V: TRBV18
D: .

DNA: TGTGCCAGCCGAGGGGGGACAGGAACGTCCTATAATTCACCCCTCCACTTT
CDR3: CASRGGTGTSYNSPLHF
J: TRBJ1-6
size: .
V: TRBV25-1
D: TRBD1

DNA: TGTGCCAGCAGCTTATACGTGACTAGCGGGAAAACAGATACGCAGTATTTT
CDR3: CASSLYVTSGKTDTQYF
J: TRBJ2-3
size: .
V: TRBV11-2
D: TRBD2

DNA: TGTGCCAGCAGTTACGACGTCCGGGGGGCGAATGAAAAACTGTTTTTT
CDR3: CASSYDVRGANEKLFF
J: TRBJ1-4
size: .
V: TRBV6-6
D: .

DNA: TGTGCCATCAGAGAAACAGGCGGTGCAGGGTTTAGGCACGAGCAGTACTTC
CDR3: CAIRETGGAGFRHEQYF
J: TRBJ2-7
size: .
V: TRBV10-3
D: .

DNA: TGTGCCAGTGAGATCCGGGACAGGTCCCAAAACATTCAGTACTTC
CDR3: CASEIRDRSQNIQYF
J: TRBJ2-4
size: few
V: TRBV6-1
D: TRBD1

DNA: TGTGCCAGCAGTACGGGACTTTTTGCGACCGGGGAGCTGTTTTTT
CDR3: CASSTGLFATGELFF
J: TRBJ2-2
size: .
V: TRBV6-5
D: .

DNA: TGTGCCAGCAGTGACGGTGCGGGTTCCTACGAGCAGTACTTC
CDR3: CASSDGAGSYEQYF
J: TRBJ2-7
size: .
V: TRBV2
D: .

DNA: TGTGCCAGTAGTATGGGCCCATCAATCACAGATACGCAGTATTTT
CDR3: CASSMGPSITDTQYF
J: TRBJ2-3
size: .
V: TRBV19
D: .

DNA: TGCGCCAGCATGGGCGGGAGAAACGAGCAGTACTTC
CDR3: CASMGGRNEQYF
J: TRBJ2-7
size: .
V: TRBV10-1
D: TRBD2

DNA: TGTGCCAGCTCTCCTCTTTCTGGACGGAACTCTGGGGCCAACGTCCTGACTTTC
CDR3: CASSPLSGRNSGANVLTF
J: TRBJ2-6
size: .
V: TRBV18
D: .

DNA: TGTGCCAGCTCACCGGGCTCTTCTAATGAAAAACTGTTTTTT
CDR3: CASSPGSSNEKLFF
J: TRBJ1-4
size: .
V: TRBV18
D: .

DNA: TGTGCCAGCAGCTTAGTTAGCGGGAGTTCAGATACGCAGTATTTT
CDR3: CASSLVSGSSDTQYF
J: TRBJ2-3
size: .
V: TRBV7-2
D: TRBD2

DNA: TGTGCCAGCAGTGTTACAGGGGTCCGCACAGATACGCAGTATTTT
CDR3: CASSVTGVRTDTQYF
J: TRBJ2-3
size: once
V: TRBV6-1
D: TRBD1

DNA: TGCGCCAGCAGCCGGACGCGGGGTGGTGAAGCTTTCTTT
CDR3: CASSRTRGGEAFF
J: TRBJ1-1
size: few
V: TRBV4-3
D: .

DNA: TGTGCCTGGAGGAACAGATTCAACACTGAAGCTTTCTTT
CDR3: CAWRNRFNTEAFF
J: TRBJ1-1
size: .
V: TRBV30
D: .

DNA: TGTGCCAGCAGTTTACGACAGGGATTTAGGGAAAAACTGTTTTTT
CDR3: CASSLRQGFREKLFF
J: TRBJ1-4
size: .
V: TRBV28
D: TRBD1

DNA: TGTGCCAGCAGCGTAGGCGGGGGCCCCGAGCAGTACTTC
CDR3: CASSVGGGPEQYF
J: TRBJ2-7
size: .
V: TRBV9
D: .

DNA: TGCGCCAGCAGCCAAGGAAGGGGGCCCTACGAGCAGTACTTC
CDR3: CASSQGRGPYEQYF
J: TRBJ2-7
size: .
V: TRBV4-3
D: TRBD1

DNA: TGTGCCAGCAGCCGAGGACAGGGGGTTGATGAGCAGTTCTTC
CDR3: CASSRGQGVDEQFF
J: TRBJ2-1
size: .
V: TRBV7-9
D: TRBD1

DNA: TGTGCCAGCAGCTTAAACAGGAAGAGGGATGGCTACACCTTC
CDR3: CASSLNRKRDGYTF
J: TRBJ1-2
size: .
V: TRBV7-8
D: .

DNA: TGTGCCAGCAGCCTCATGGGCGGGGCCACAGATACGCAGTATTTT
CDR3: CASSLMGGATDTQYF
J: TRBJ2-3
size: .
V: TRBV9
D: .

DNA: TGTGCCAGCAGCCCGGGACTAGTCTATGGCTACACCTTC
CDR3: CASSPGLVYGYTF
J: TRBJ1-2
size: .
V: TRBV9
D: .

DNA: TGTGCCACCAGCAGAGCGGGAGGCGAATCCTACAATGAGCAGTTCTTC
CDR3: CATSRAGGESYNEQFF
J: TRBJ2-1
size: once
V: TRBV15
D: TRBD2

DNA: TGTGCCTGCACGGAGTTGCGGGAGCAGTACTTC
CDR3: CACTELREQYF
J: TRBJ2-7
size: .
V: TRBV30
D: .

DNA: TGCGCCAGCAGCCAAGGGTATGGCTACACCTTC
CDR3: CASSQGYGYTF
J: TRBJ1-2
size: .
V: TRBV4-1
D: .

DNA: TGTGCCAGCAGCTTGCCCCGAGACACGAACACCGGGGAGCTGTTTTTT
CDR3: CASSLPRDTNTGELFF
J: TRBJ2-2
size: .
V: TRBV9
D: .

DNA: TGTGCCAGCAGCCAACGGACAGGGGAAACCTACGAGCAGTACTTC
CDR3: CASSQRTGETYEQYF
J: TRBJ2-7
size: .
V: TRBV7-2
D: TRBD1

DNA: TGTGCCAGCAGCTCTACTCCGGACAGGTTGGGCACCTTC
CDR3: CASSSTPDRLGTF
J: TRBJ1-2
size: .
V: TRBV7-2
D: TRBD1

DNA: TGTGCCAGCAGCCAAGAGTGGGGTGGCTCCTACGAGCAGTACTTC
CDR3: CASSQEWGGSYEQYF
J: TRBJ2-7
size: once
V: TRBV4-2
D: .

DNA: TGTGCCAGCAGTCTACAGGGGACCGACCAGCCTCAGCATTTT
CDR3: CASSLQGTDQPQHF
J: TRBJ1-5
size: .
V: TRBV28
D: TRBD1

DNA: TGTGCCAGCAGTGCCGGGGCGGGCACAGATACGCAGTATTTT
CDR3: CASSAGAGTDTQYF
J: TRBJ2-3
size: few
V: TRBV6-5
D: .

DNA: TGTGCCAGCAGCACAGGACGGTCCTACGAGCAGTACTTC
CDR3: CASSTGRSYEQYF
J: TRBJ2-7
size: .
V: TRBV6-1
D: .

DNA: TGTGCCAGCTCACCCCGACAGAACACTGAAGCTTTCTTT
CDR3: CASSPRQNTEAFF
J: TRBJ1-1
size: .
V: TRBV18
D: .

DNA: TGCAGCGGCTTGAGGGGGCAGGGAGAAAAACTGTTTTTT
CDR3: CSGLRGQGEKLFF
J: TRBJ1-4
size: .
V: TRBV29-1
D: TRBD1

DNA: TGTGCCAGCAGTACGCGGGGGCGGGCCCACAATGAGCAGTTCTTC
CDR3: CASSTRGRAHNEQFF
J: TRBJ2-1
size: .
V: TRBV6-5
D: .

DNA: TGTGCCAGCAGCACGGGACTAGCGGGAGGCTTCTACGAGCAGTACTTC
CDR3: CASSTGLAGGFYEQYF
J: TRBJ2-7
size: .
V: TRBV13
D: TRBD2

DNA: TGTGCCAGCAGCTTCCCCGGGACAGCGAGCACTGAAGCTTTCTTT
CDR3: CASSFPGTASTEAFF
J: TRBJ1-1
size: once
V: TRBV7-9
D: TRBD1

DNA: TGTGCCAGCAGCTTGGGGCCAGCGGGAGGCAATGAGCAGTTCTTC
CDR3: CASSLGPAGGNEQFF
J: TRBJ2-1
size: .
V: TRBV5-6
D: TRBD2

DNA: TGTGCCAGCAGCGTAGAGGTCAGGGGCTACCGAACTTGGGATGGCTACACCTTC
CDR3: CASSVEVRGYRTWDGYTF
J: TRBJ1-2
size: .
V: TRBV9
D: .

DNA: TGTGCCAGCTCACCGGGCGGAGGGTCCCTCATGGCCAACGTCCTGACTTTC
CDR3: CASSPGGGSLMANVLTF
J: TRBJ2-6
size: .
V: TRBV18
D: .

DNA: TGTGCCAGCAGCCAAGATATCAGGGGGCAGTTCCCCAATCAGCCCCAGCATTTT
CDR3: CASSQDIRGQFPNQPQHF
J: TRBJ1-5
size: many
V: TRBV4-2
D: TRBD1

DNA: TGTGCCAGCAGCCCCCTGGGACAGGCCCTATCCTACGAGCAGTACTTC
CDR3: CASSPLGQALSYEQYF
J: TRBJ2-7
size: .
V: TRBV7-2
D: TRBD1

DNA: TGTGCCAGCAGCTTAGGGGTGAGGGGTTATCGGTCACCCCTCCACTTT
CDR3: CASSLGVRGYRSPLHF
J: TRBJ1-6
size: .
V: TRBV11-2
D: .

DNA: TGCGCCAGCAGCGCGACAGCTTATAGCAATCAGCCCCAGCATTTT
CDR3: CASSATAYSNQPQHF
J: TRBJ1-5
size: .
V: TRBV4-3
D: .

DNA: TGTGCCAGCAGACTGGGCCTACCGGTGGGCAATGAGCAGTTCTTC
CDR3: CASRLGLPVGNEQFF
J: TRBJ2-1
size: .
V: TRBV5-6
D: .

DNA: TGTGCCAGCAGTGATCTTCGACTGAGCACTGAAGCTTTCTTT
CDR3: CASSDLRLSTEAFF
J: TRBJ1-1
size: .
V: TRBV6-1
D: .

DNA: TGCGCCAGCAGCTTGACGACAGGGAACTATGGCTACACCTTC
CDR3: CASSLTTGNYGYTF
J: TRBJ1-2
size: .
V: TRBV5-1
D: TRBD1

DNA: TGCGCCAGCCAACTAGCGGGAGGCCCGGATAGCACAGATACGCAGTATTTT
CDR3: CASQLAGGPDSTDTQYF
J: TRBJ2-3
size: few
V: TRBV4-1
D: TRBD2

DNA: TGTGCCAGCAGCCAGCGGGAGGGCCAAGGCGGGGAGCTGTTTTTT
CDR3: CASSQREGQGGELFF
J: TRBJ2-2
size: few
V: TRBV6-4
D: TRBD2

DNA: TGTGCCAGTAGTATAGTCGGCAGGGGCTATGGCTACACCTTC
CDR3: CASSIVGRGYGYTF
J: TRBJ1-2
size: many
V: TRBV19
D: .

DNA: TGCGCCAGCAGCCCAGCGACCCTCTATCCCTACGAGCAGTACTTC
CDR3: CASSPATLYPYEQYF
J: TRBJ2-7
size: few
V: TRBV4-3
D: .

DNA: TGTGCCAGCAGTGGGACAGATTATGATGAGCAGTTCTTC
CDR3: CASSGTDYDEQFF
J: TRBJ2-1
size: .
V: TRBV6-1
D: .